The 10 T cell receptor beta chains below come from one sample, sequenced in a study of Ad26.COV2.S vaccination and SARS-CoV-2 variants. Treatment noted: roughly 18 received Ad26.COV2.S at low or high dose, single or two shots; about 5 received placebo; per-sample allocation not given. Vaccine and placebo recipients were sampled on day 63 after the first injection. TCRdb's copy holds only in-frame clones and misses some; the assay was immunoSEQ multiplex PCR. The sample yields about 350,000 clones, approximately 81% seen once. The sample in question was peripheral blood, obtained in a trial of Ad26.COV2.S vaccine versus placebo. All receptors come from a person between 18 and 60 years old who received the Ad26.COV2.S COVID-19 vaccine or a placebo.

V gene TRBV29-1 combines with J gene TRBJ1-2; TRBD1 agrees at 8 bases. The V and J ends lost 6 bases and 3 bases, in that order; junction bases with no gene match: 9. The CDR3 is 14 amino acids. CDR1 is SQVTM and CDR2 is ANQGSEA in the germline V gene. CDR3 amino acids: CSVEGDRGHYGYTF. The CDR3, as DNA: TGCAGCGTCGAGGGCGACAGGGGCCACTATGGCTACACCTTC.

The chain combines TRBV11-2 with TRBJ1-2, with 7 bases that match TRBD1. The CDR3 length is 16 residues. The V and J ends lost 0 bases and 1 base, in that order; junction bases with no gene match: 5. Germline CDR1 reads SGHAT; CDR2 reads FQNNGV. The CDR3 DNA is TGTGCCAGCAGCTTAGAGGGAGACAGGGTTAACTATGGCTACACCTTC. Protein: CASSLEGDRVNYGYTF. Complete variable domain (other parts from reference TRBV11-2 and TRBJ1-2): EAGVAQSPRYKIIEKRQSVAFWCNPISGHATLYWYQQILGQGPKLLIQFQNNGVVDDSQLPKDRFSAERLKGVDSTLKIQPAKLEDSAVYLCASSLEGDRVNYGYTFGSGTRLTVV.

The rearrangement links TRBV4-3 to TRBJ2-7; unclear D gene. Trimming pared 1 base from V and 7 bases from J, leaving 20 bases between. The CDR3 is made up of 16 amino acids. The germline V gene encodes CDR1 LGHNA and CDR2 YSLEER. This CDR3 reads CASSQGDRSLGWEQYF. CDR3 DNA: TGCGCCAGCAGCCAAGGAGATCGGTCCTTGGGTTGGGAGCAGTACTTC.

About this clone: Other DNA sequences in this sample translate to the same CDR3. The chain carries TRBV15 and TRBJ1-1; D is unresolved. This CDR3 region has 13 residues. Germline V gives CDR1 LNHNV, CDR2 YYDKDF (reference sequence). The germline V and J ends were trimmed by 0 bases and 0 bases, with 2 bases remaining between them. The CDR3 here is CATSREVNTEAFF. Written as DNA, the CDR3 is TGTGCCACCAGCAGAGAAGTGAACACTGAAGCTTTCTTT.

In nucleotides, the CDR3 is TGTGCCAGCAGCGCCAGGGACGGTTACGAGCAGTACTTC. Amino acid sequence: CASSARDGYEQYF. This chain joins TRBV7-2 and TRBJ2-7; either TRBD1 or TRBD2 may fit D (5 bases each). Germline assignment: CDR1 SGHTA and CDR2 FQGNSA. The CDR3 totals 13 residues. The V end was cut by 5 bases, the J end by 4 bases, with 12 bases between. Looking up the rest from reference TRBV7-2 and TRBJ2-7 gives the full variable domain: GAGVSQSPSNKVTEKGKDVELRCDPISGHTALYWYRQSLGQGLEFLIYFQGNSAPDKSGLPSDRFSAERTGGSVSTLTIQRTQQEDSAVYLCASSARDGYEQYFGPGTRLTVT.

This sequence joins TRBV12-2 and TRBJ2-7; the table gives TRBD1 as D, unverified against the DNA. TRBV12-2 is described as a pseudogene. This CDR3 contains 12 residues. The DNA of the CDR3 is TGTGCAAGTCGCGAAGACACCTACGAGCAGTACTTC. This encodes CASREDTYEQYF.

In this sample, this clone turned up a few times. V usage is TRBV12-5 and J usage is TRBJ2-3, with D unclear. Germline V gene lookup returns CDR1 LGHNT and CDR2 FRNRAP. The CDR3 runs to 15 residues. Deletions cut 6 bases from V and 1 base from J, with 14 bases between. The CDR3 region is CASGPYLTRTDTQYF. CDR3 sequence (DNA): TGTGCTAGTGGCCCTTACTTGACGCGCACAGATACGCAGTATTTT. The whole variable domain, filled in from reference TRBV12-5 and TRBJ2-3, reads DARVTQTPRHKVTEMGQEVTMRCQPILGHNTVFWYRQTMMQGLELLAYFRNRAPLDDSGMPKDRFSAEMPDATLATLKIQPSEPRDSAVYFCASGPYLTRTDTQYFGPGTRLTVL.

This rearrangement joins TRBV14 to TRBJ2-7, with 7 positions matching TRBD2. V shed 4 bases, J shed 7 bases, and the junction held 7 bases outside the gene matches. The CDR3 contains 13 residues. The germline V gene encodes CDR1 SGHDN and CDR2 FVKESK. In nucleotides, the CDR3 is TGTGCCAGCAGCCCTAGCGGTACCTGGGAGCAGTACTTC. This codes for CASSPSGTWEQYF.

The CDR3 reads CASSQDIGNSPLHF. The CDR3 nucleotides are TGCGCCAGCAGCCAAGATATAGGGAATTCACCCCTCCACTTT. The chain uses TRBV4-3 and TRBJ1-6; unclear D gene. V dropped 0 bases and J dropped 7 bases, with 7 bases sitting between them. CDR3 length: 14 amino acids. Germline-derived CDR1 and CDR2 are LGHNA and YSLEER.

DNA of the CDR3: TGTGCCAGCAGCCTCCCTCCCACAGATACGCAGTATTTT. Translated: CASSLPPTDTQYF. The chain uses TRBV9 and TRBJ2-3; D is uncertain. CDR1 and CDR2 (germline): SGDLS, YYNGEE. The CDR3 runs to 13 residues. The V and J ends lost 4 bases and 2 bases respectively, with 8 bases between them.